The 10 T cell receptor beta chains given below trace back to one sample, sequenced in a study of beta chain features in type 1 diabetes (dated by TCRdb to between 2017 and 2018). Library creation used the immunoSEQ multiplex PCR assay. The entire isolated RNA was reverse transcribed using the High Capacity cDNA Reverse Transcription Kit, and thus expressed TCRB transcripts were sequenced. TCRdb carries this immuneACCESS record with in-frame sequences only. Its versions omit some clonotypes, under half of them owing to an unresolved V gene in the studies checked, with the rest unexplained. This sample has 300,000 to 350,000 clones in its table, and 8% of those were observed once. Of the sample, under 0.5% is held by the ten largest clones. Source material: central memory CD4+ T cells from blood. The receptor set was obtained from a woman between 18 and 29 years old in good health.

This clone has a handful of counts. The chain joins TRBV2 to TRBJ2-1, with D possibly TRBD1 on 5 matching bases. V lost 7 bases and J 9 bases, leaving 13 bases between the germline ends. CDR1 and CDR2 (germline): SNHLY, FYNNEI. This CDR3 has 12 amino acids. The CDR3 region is CASNKVDSEQFF. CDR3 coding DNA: TGTGCCAGCAATAAGGTAGACAGTGAGCAGTTCTTC. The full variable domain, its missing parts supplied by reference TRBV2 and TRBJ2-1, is EPEVTQTPSHQVTQMGQEVILRCVPISNHLYFYWYRQILGQKVEFLVSFYNNEISEKSEIFDDQFSVERPDGSNFTLKIRSTKLEDSAMYFCASNKVDSEQFFGPGTRLTVL.

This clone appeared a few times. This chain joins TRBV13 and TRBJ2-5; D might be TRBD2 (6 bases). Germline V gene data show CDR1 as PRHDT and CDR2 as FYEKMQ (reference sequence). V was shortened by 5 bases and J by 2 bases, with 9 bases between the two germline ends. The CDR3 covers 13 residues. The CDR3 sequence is CASSPGDQETQYF. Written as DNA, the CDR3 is TGTGCCAGCAGCCCGGGGGATCAAGAGACCCAGTACTTC. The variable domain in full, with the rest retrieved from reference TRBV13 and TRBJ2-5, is AAGVIQSPRHLIKEKRETATLKCYPIPRHDTVYWYQQGPGQDPQFLISFYEKMQSDKGSIPDRFSAQQFSDYHSELNMSSLELGDSALYFCASSPGDQETQYFGPGTRLLVL.

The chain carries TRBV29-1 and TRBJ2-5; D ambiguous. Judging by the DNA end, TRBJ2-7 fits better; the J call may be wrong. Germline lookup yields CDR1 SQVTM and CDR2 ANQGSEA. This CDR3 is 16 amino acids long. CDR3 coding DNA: TGCAGCGTTGCGGGCACGTTTACTCGGCTCTCCTACGAGCAGTACTTC. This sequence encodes CSVAGTFTRLSYEQYF.

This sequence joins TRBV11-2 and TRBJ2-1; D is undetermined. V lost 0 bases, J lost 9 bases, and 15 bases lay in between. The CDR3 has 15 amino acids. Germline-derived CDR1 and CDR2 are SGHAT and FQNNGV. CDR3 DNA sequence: TGTGCCAGCAGCTTAGAAGTCTTGGTAGGTACTGAGCAGTTCTTC. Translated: CASSLEVLVGTEQFF.

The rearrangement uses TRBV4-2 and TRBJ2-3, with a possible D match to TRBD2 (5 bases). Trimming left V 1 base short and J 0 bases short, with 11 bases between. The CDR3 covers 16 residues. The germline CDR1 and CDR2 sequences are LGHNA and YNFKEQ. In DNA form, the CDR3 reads TGTGCCAGCAGCCAAGTGGGGAGCCGTAGCACAGATACGCAGTATTTT. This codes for CASSQVGSRSTDTQYF.

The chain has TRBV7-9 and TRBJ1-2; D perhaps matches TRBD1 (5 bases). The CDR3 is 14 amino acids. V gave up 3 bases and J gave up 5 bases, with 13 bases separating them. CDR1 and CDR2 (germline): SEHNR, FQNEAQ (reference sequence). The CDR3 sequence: CASSLAGHGYGYTF. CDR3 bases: TGTGCCAGCAGCTTGGCAGGACACGGGTATGGCTACACCTTC.

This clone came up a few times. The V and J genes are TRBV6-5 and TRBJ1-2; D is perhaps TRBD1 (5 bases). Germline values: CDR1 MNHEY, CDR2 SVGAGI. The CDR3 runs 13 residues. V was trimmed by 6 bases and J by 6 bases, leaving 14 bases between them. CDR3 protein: CASRYKVRDGYTF. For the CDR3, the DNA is TGTGCCAGCAGGTACAAAGTCAGGGATGGCTACACCTTC.

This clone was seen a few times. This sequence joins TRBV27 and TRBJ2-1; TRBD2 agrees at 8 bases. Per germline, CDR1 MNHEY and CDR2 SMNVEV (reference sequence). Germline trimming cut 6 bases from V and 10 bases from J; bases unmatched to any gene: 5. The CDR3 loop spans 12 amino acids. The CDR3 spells CASRKREGEQFF. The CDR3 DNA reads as TGTGCCAGCAGAAAACGGGAGGGGGAGCAGTTCTTC.

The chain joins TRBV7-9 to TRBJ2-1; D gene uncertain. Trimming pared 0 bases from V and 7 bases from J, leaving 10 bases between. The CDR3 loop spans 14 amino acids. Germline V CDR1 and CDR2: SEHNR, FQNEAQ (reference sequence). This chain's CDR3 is CASSLAPSKNEQFF. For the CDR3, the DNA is TGTGCCAGCAGCTTAGCACCTTCCAAAAATGAGCAGTTCTTC.

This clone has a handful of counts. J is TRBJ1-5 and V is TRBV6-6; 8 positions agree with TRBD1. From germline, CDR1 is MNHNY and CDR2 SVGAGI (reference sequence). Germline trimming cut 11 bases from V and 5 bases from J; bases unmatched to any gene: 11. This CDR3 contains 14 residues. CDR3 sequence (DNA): TGTGCCGTCCGACCGGACAGGGATGATCAGCCCCAGCATTTT. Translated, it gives CAVRPDRDDQPQHF.